This TCR beta chain was sequenced for a study of identical twins. Overall study results and limits: Instead of following the same donors, the conclusions were based on cross-sectional statistical analysis. A partial confounding effect on zero-insertion analyses could come from invariant MAIT and iNKT cells.

Each CDR3 protein gets one entry after TCRdb re-called the 5' RACE reads with MiXCR. This sample carries 450,000 or so distinct CDR3 sequences, 20% to 25% of them seen once, and the ten largest clones take 2.5% to 3.5%. V was trimmed by 2 bases and J by 6 bases, leaving 11 bases between them. The CDR3 consists of 15 residues. In the case of this clonotype: Its antigen is unknown.

These same data were also listed under a study on T cells expressing NK-cell markers. That work adds: Seven sequenced donors out of eight were HCMV-seropositive, one seronegative. Specificity for HCMV among expanded NKG2C+ T cell clones was not established.

This chain uses TRBV12-3 or TRBV12-4 with TRBJ1-6; D might be TRBD1 (5 bases). This receptor was obtained from a young woman in good health. Sequenced material: CD4+ T cells sorted from blood. The CDR3 bases are TGTGCCAGCAGTTTAACCCCCCAGGGTAATTCACCCCTCCACTTT. Translating gives CASSLTPQGNSPLHF.